The subject of this entry is one T cell receptor (beta chain). The target antigen is unknown. Genomic DNA per cell subset filled all wells of several immunoSEQ plates. Repertoires were generated with immunoSEQ multiplex PCR, while TCRdb's copy carries only in-frame clones and drops some. The sample holds about 2,500,000 clones, roughly 92% seen once. The CDR3 has 13 residues. Germline trimming cut 5 bases from V and 6 bases from J; bases unmatched to any gene: 7. Germline V gene lookup returns CDR1 SQVTM and CDR2 ANQGSEA. The data were taken from a study of shared clonotypes between healthy human individuals. Study conclusions and caveats: Sharing across a handful of donors was seen in 5% to 5.5% of naive CD4 clonotypes. What limited the represented genetic and exposure-history diversity was the small number of donors.

Healthy and HIV-negative, the adult donors had no recent acute infections or vaccinations. Sequencing was done on a sample of naive CD4+ T cells sorted from blood. Stated subset: CD45RA+ positively selected. The origin of this receptor is a man between 18 and 35 years old in good health. The V and J genes are TRBV29-1 and TRBJ2-3; 8 bases map to TRBD1. In DNA form, the CDR3 reads TGCAGCGTTCCGCCAGGGGGCTTGGATACGCAGTATTTT. Translating it yields CSVPPGGLDTQYF.